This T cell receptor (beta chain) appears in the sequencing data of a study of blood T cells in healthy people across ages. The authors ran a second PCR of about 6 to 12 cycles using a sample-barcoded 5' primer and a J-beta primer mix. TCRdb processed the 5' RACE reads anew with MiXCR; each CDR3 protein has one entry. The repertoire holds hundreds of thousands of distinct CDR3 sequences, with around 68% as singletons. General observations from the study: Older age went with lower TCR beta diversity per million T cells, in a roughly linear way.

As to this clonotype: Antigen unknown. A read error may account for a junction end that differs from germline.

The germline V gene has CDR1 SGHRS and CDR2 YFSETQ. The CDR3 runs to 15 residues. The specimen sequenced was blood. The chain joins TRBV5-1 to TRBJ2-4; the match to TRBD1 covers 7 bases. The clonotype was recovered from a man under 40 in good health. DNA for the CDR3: TGCGCCGGCAGCTTTGGAAGGGGGCCTGGGTGGGAGCAGTACTTC. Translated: CAGSFGRGPGWEQYF.